The 15 T cell receptor beta chains presented below share a single source sample, sequenced in a study of shared clonotypes between healthy human individuals. Only in-frame clones appear in the TCRdb table, and some are missing; sequencing was by immunoSEQ multiplex PCR. The sample has around 2,000,000 clones; just over 90% are singletons. Naive CD8 cells were CD45RO-negative, positively selected for CCR7, excluding terminally differentiated effector memory CD45RA+ cells. The sample was naive CD8+ T cells from PBMCs. All receptors come from a young man in good health. Some clones in this sample may be carry-over from other donors' samples.

The gene calls are TRBV7-9 and TRBJ2-3; the D gene is possibly TRBD2 (5 bases). CDR3 length: 16 amino acids. Per germline, CDR1 SEHNR and CDR2 FQNEAQ (reference sequence). V was cut by 10 bases and J by 4 bases, with 24 bases left in between. The CDR3 DNA follows: TGTGCCACGGAGGACCTTGGCCCCCTAGTCCCAGATACGCAGTATTTT. Its protein is CATEDLGPLVPDTQYF.

Points on this clone: The identical CDR3 is also encoded by other nucleotide sequences in the sample. CDR3 sequence: CASSLAGLGTGELFF. The DNA of the CDR3 is TGTGCCAGCAGTTTGGCAGGGCTCGGCACCGGGGAGCTGTTTTTT. This chain uses TRBV27 with TRBJ2-2; D is possibly TRBD1 (5 bases). This CDR3 has 15 amino acids. The germline CDR1 and CDR2 sequences are MNHEY and SMNVEV (reference sequence). The ends were cut back, 3 bases at V and 4 bases at J, with 12 bases in the middle.

The genes are TRBV29-1 and TRBJ1-2; perhaps TRBD1 as D (5 bases). This CDR3 is 14 amino acids long. V was cut by 6 bases and J by 6 bases, with 20 bases left in between. Germline CDR1 is SQVTM and CDR2 is ANQGSEA. The CDR3 reads CSVPGNRWGDGYTF. The CDR3, as DNA: TGCAGCGTCCCGGGGAACAGGTGGGGCGATGGCTACACCTTC. Drawing the rest from reference TRBV29-1 and TRBJ1-2, the complete variable domain is SAVISQKPSRDICQRGTSLTIQCQVDSQVTMMFWYRQQPGQSLTLIATANQGSEATYESGFVIDKFPISRPNLTFSTLTVSNMSPEDSSIYLCSVPGNRWGDGYTFGSGTRLTVV.

The rearrangement joins TRBV19 to TRBJ1-1; D call uncertain. Trimming stripped 8 bases from V and 1 base from J, with 11 bases between. The CDR3 runs to 13 residues. From germline, CDR1 is LNHDA and CDR2 SQIVND (reference sequence). The CDR3, as DNA: TGTGCCAGTTGCGGGGTGGCGAACACTGAAGCTTTCTTT. It translates to CASCGVANTEAFF.

V and J are TRBV7-9 and TRBJ1-1; D remains ambiguous. The CDR3 is 13 amino acids. The V gene lost 4 bases and the J gene lost 1 base, with 7 bases spanning the gap. Germline values: CDR1 SEHNR, CDR2 FQNEAQ (reference sequence). The CDR3 loop is CASSSLGNTEAFF. The DNA of the CDR3 is TGTGCCAGCAGCTCGTTGGGGAACACTGAAGCTTTCTTT.

CDR3 coding DNA: TGCGCCAGCATAAACAGGGCGGCCCAGTACTTC. Protein product: CASINRAAQYF. The chain combines TRBV10-1 with TRBJ2-5; the D gene is possibly TRBD1 (6 bases). The germline V and J ends were trimmed by 7 bases and 9 bases, with 12 bases remaining between them. Germline CDR1 reads WNHNN; CDR2 reads SYGVQD (reference sequence). This CDR3 is 11 amino acids long.

The rearrangement joins TRBV28 to TRBJ1-2, with 8 bases matching TRBD1. Germline assignment: CDR1 MDHEN and CDR2 SYDVKM. The CDR3 is 15 amino acids. V was clipped by 5 bases and J by 1 base; unmatched bases: 6. The CDR3 nucleotides read TGTGCCAGCAGTCCACAGGGGGGATATAACTATGGCTACACCTTC. Encoded protein: CASSPQGGYNYGYTF.

The chain couples TRBV27 to TRBJ1-4; 10 nucleotides agree with TRBD1. Germline V gives CDR1 MNHEY, CDR2 SMNVEV (reference sequence). CDR3 length equals 15 residues. V gave up 8 bases and J gave up 7 bases; unmatched junction bases: 10. The CDR3 DNA reads TGTGCCAGCCGACCCGCGGGACAGGGGTTTGAAAAACTGTTTTTT. Amino acids: CASRPAGQGFEKLFF. Drawing the rest from reference TRBV27 and TRBJ1-4, the complete variable domain is EAQVTQNPRYLITVTGKKLTVTCSQNMNHEYMSWYRQDPGLGLRQIYYSMNVEVTDKGDVPEGYKVSRKEKRNFPLILESPSPNQTSLYFCASRPAGQGFEKLFFGSGTQLSVL.

J is TRBJ2-7 and V is TRBV10-3; 7 bases map to TRBD2. V lost 10 bases and J lost 2; bases outside the gene matches: 5. CDR3 length: 12 amino acids. Germline CDR1 ENHRY, CDR2 SYGVKD. CDR3 region: CATKRDPYEQYF. Written as DNA, the CDR3 is TGTGCCACCAAGCGGGATCCCTACGAGCAGTACTTC.

The chain couples TRBV18 to TRBJ2-7; a possible D gene is TRBD1 (6 bases). V lost 3 bases and J 0 bases, leaving 9 bases between the germline ends. This CDR3 has 14 amino acids. Germline CDR1 reads KGHSH; CDR2 reads LQKENI. The DNA of the CDR3 is TGTGCCAGCTCACCCTCAGGGGACTCCTACGAGCAGTACTTC. Amino acids: CASSPSGDSYEQYF. Together with reference TRBV18 and TRBJ2-7, the CDR3 gives the full variable domain: NAGVMQNPRHLVRRRGQEARLRCSPMKGHSHVYWYRQLPEEGLKFMVYLQKENIIDESGMPKERFSAEFPKEGPSILRIQQVVRGDSAAYFCASSPSGDSYEQYFGPGTRLTVT.

The genes are TRBV7-9 and TRBJ1-1, with 7 nucleotides matching TRBD1. Germline V gene lookup returns CDR1 SEHNR and CDR2 FQNEAQ (reference sequence). There are 15 residues in the CDR3. The V gene end was trimmed by 4 bases and the J gene end by 1 base; junction bases not matched to a gene: 6. CDR3 sequence reads: CASSYTGTENTEAFF. The DNA of the CDR3 is TGTGCCAGCAGCTACACCGGGACAGAGAACACTGAAGCTTTCTTT.

V and J are TRBV28 and TRBJ1-1; no reliable D call. This CDR3 has 15 residues. CDR1 and CDR2 (germline): MDHEN, SYDVKM. V lost 4 bases, J lost 3 bases, and 15 bases lay in between. The DNA of the CDR3 is TGTGCCAGCAGTTCCCTAAGCGGCGGGGACACTGAAGCTTTCTTT. Amino acid sequence: CASSSLSGGDTEAFF. Drawing the rest from reference TRBV28 and TRBJ1-1, the complete variable domain is DVKVTQSSRYLVKRTGEKVFLECVQDMDHENMFWYRQDPGLGLRLIYFSYDVKMKEKGDIPEGYSVSREKKERFSLILESASTNQTSMYLCASSSLSGGDTEAFFGQGTRLTVV.

Here the CDR3 DNA reads TGTGCCTGGACCCGCCGGGACAGGGGACAGACCCAGTACTTC. It specifies CAWTRRDRGQTQYF. The V gene is TRBV30, the J gene TRBJ2-5, with 10 bases aligning to TRBD1. Germline CDR1 and CDR2: GTSNPN and SVGIG (reference sequence). The CDR3 has 14 amino acids. Losses at the gene ends were 4 bases for V and 6 bases for J; bases not matched to a gene: 8.

This chain connects TRBV7-9 to TRBJ2-3; tentatively, D is TRBD1 or TRBD2 (5 bases each). This CDR3 comprises 14 residues. V was clipped by 0 bases and J by 5 bases, with 9 bases between them. Germline values: CDR1 SEHNR, CDR2 FQNEAQ (reference sequence). CDR3 in DNA: TGTGCCAGCAGCTTAGCGTATGGGGGAGATACGCAGTATTTT. This codes for CASSLAYGGDTQYF.

This rearrangement joins TRBV7-9 to TRBJ1-1, with D tentatively TRBD1 (6 bases). The CDR3 loop spans 17 amino acids. Germline CDR1 is SEHNR and CDR2 is FQNEAQ (reference sequence). The germline V and J ends were trimmed by 2 bases and 0 bases, with 16 bases remaining between them. This CDR3 is CASSLPQGTYVNTEAFF. CDR3 DNA sequence: TGTGCCAGCAGCTTACCCCAGGGGACCTACGTGAACACTGAAGCTTTCTTT.